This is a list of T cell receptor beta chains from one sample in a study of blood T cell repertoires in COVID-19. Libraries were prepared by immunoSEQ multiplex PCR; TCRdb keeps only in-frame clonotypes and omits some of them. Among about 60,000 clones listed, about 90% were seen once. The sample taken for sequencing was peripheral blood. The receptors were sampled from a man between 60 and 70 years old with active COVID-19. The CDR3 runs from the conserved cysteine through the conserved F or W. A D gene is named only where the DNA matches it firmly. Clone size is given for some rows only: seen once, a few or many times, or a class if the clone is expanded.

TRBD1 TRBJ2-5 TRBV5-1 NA CASSTSGTGVETQYF TGCGCCAGCAGCACGTCGGGGACAGGGGTAGAGACCCAGTACTTC
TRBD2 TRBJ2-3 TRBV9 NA CASSVGVGGGTDTQYF TGTGCCAGCAGCGTAGGAGTCGGGGGGGGCACAGATACGCAGTATTTT
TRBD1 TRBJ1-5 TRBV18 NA CASSREQGGNQPQHF TGTGCCAGCTCAAGGGAACAGGGGGGCAATCAGCCCCAGCATTTT
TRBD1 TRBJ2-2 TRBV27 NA CASSPITGVAAGELFF TGTGCCAGCAGTCCTATTACAGGGGTCGCGGCCGGGGAGCTGTTTTTT
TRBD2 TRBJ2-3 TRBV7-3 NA CASSVGLAENTQYF TGTGCCAGCAGCGTGGGACTAGCGGAGAATACGCAGTATTTT
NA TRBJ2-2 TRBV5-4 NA CASSFGQFDTGELFF TGTGCCAGCAGCTTCGGACAGTTCGACACCGGGGAGCTGTTTTTT
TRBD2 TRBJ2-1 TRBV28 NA CASRPGLAGYYNEQFF TGTGCCAGCAGACCCGGACTAGCGGGGTATTACAATGAGCAGTTCTTC
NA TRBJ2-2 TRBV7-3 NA CASSLDRYGELFF TGTGCCAGCAGCTTAGACAGATACGGGGAGCTGTTTTTT
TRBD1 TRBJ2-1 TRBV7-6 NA CASSVGQGPFDNEQFF TGTGCCAGCAGCGTCGGACAGGGGCCTTTCGACAATGAGCAGTTCTTC
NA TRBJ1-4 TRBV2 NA CASNRRNEKLFF TGTGCCAGCAACAGGCGGAATGAAAAACTGTTTTTT
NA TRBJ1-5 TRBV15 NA CATSRDKGVNQPQHF TGTGCCACCAGCAGAGACAAAGGGGTAAATCAGCCCCAGCATTTT
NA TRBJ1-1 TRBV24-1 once CATTQGEAFF TGTGCCACCACACAGGGCGAAGCTTTCTTT
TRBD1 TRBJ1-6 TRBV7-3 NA CASSLGTGADGAPLHF TGTGCCAGCAGCTTGGGGACAGGGGCAGATGGGGCACCCCTCCACTTT
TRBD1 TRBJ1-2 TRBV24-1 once CATSDPGQLRSGYTF TGTGCCACCAGTGATCCGGGACAGCTAAGAAGCGGCTACACCTTC
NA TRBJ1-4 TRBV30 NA CAWSVQLGKLFF TGTGCCTGGAGTGTACAGCTTGGAAAACTGTTTTTT
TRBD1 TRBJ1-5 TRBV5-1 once CASSPGQGNDQPQHF TGCGCCAGCAGCCCGGGACAGGGCAACGATCAGCCCCAGCATTTT
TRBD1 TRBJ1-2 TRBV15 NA CATSRGTGFGYTF TGTGCCACCAGCAGAGGGACAGGGTTTGGCTACACCTTC
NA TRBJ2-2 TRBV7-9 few CASSLAGSRTGELFF TGTGCCAGCAGCTTAGCCGGGAGCAGGACCGGGGAGCTGTTTTTT
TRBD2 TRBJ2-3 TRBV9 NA CASSVELAGGTDTQYF TGTGCCAGCAGCGTAGAACTAGCGGGGGGTACAGATACGCAGTATTTT
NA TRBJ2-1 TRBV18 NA CASSPIVSSSYNEQFF TGTGCCAGCTCACCTATTGTATCCTCCTCCTACAATGAGCAGTTCTTC
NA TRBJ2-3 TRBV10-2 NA CASRDGNTDTQYF TGCGCCAGCAGGGACGGGAACACAGATACGCAGTATTTT
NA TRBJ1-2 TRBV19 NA CASSIVGGYGYTF TGTGCCAGTAGTATAGTTGGAGGGTATGGCTACACCTTC
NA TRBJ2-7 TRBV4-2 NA CASSQERLGQTYEQYF TGTGCCAGCAGCCAAGAAAGGCTAGGACAGACCTACGAGCAGTACTTC